Below are 32 T cell receptor beta chains sequenced from a single sample in a study of human T cells and chemical hapten exposure. TCRdb re-derived calls from the RACE reads in MiXCR, one entry per CDR3 protein. The sample lists hundreds of thousands of distinct CDR3 sequences, over 6% seen once, with around 5.6% in the top ten. Time point noted: patch test 2, 6 weeks after DPC sensitization. Noted treatment: therapeutic diphenylcyclopropenone sensitization with weekly scalp DPC. The sample in question was whole blood, obtained in connection with sensitization to the hapten diphenylcyclopropenone (DPC). Receptor source: a woman under 30 with alopecia areata. Some clones in this sample may be carry-over from other donors' samples.

This clonotype was recorded a few times. This chain connects TRBV4-2 to TRBJ1-2; D perhaps matches TRBD1 (6 bases). The CDR3 has 13 amino acids. Germline V CDR1 and CDR2: LGHNA, YNFKEQ. V lost 2 bases and J 7 bases, leaving 11 bases between the germline ends. The chain's CDR3 is CASSQITGFGYTF. In DNA, the CDR3 is TGTGCCAGCAGCCAAATAACAGGGTTTGGCTACACCTTC.

At least ten counts were recorded for this clonotype. This chain joins TRBV4-1 and TRBJ2-3, with D perhaps given as TRBD1 or TRBD2 (5 bases each). This CDR3 is built from 16 residues. V was clipped by 1 base and J by 4 bases, with 15 bases between them. Germline CDR1 MGHRA, CDR2 YSYEKL. CDR3 amino acids: CASSQGRARGADTQYF. Written as DNA, the CDR3 is TGCGCCAGCAGCCAAGGAAGGGCGAGGGGCGCAGATACGCAGTATTTT.

This clonotype was recorded at least ten times. This rearrangement joins TRBV12-5 to TRBJ2-3; TRBD2 matches at 8 bases. Germline CDR1 LGHNT, CDR2 FRNRAP. The CDR3 runs 17 residues. After removal of 2 bases from V and 2 bases from J, the junction contained 9 bases not matched to a gene. CDR3 protein: CASGLSYGGANTDTQYF. The CDR3 DNA reads TGTGCTAGTGGTTTGTCCTACGGGGGGGCGAACACAGATACGCAGTATTTT. The full variable domain, rest sourced from reference TRBV12-5 and TRBJ2-3, is DARVTQTPRHKVTEMGQEVTMRCQPILGHNTVFWYRQTMMQGLELLAYFRNRAPLDDSGMPKDRFSAEMPDATLATLKIQPSEPRDSAVYFCASGLSYGGANTDTQYFGPGTRLTVL.

This rearrangement joins TRBV12-3 or TRBV12-4 to TRBJ1-1; TRBD1 is a possible D gene (5 bases). V was cut by 7 bases and J by 6 bases, with 15 bases left in between. This CDR3 region has 13 residues. CDR3 region: CASIAGRGAEAFF. In nucleotides, the CDR3 is TGTGCCAGCATCGCCGGGCGGGGGGCTGAAGCTTTCTTT.

This clonotype was counted a few times. V and J are TRBV5-1 and TRBJ2-3, with 7 bases lining up with TRBD2. Germline CDR1 reads SGHRS; CDR2 reads YFSETQ. The trim removed 0 bases at V and 0 bases at J, leaving 4 bases unmatched. The CDR3 is made up of 16 amino acids. CDR3 residues: CASSLAWRGSTDTQYF. The CDR3 region has the DNA TGCGCCAGCAGCTTGGCTTGGCGGGGGAGCACAGATACGCAGTATTTT.

This clonotype was detected many times. The chain recombines TRBV7-9 with TRBJ1-5; D ambiguous. Germline V lookup: CDR1 SEHNR, CDR2 FQNEAQ (reference sequence). With 5 bases removed from V and 5 bases from J, the gap between germline ends came to 13 bases. This CDR3 comprises 14 residues. The CDR3 loop is CASSATNSDQPQHF. The CDR3 nucleotides read TGTGCCAGCAGCGCGACAAATTCGGATCAGCCCCAGCATTTT.

This clonotype was seen a few times. J is TRBJ1-6 and V is TRBV7-2; perhaps TRBD1 as D (6 bases). With 6 bases removed from V and 10 bases from J, the gap between germline ends came to 16 bases. Germline values: CDR1 SGHTA, CDR2 FQGNSA. CDR3 size: 14 residues. CDR3 in amino acids: CASSGQSQNSPLHF. CDR3 in DNA: TGTGCCAGCAGTGGACAGTCGCAAAACTCACCCCTCCACTTT.

This clonotype was observed many times. The DNA of the CDR3 is TGTGCCAGCAGCCTCGACAGTCTCAATCAGCCCCAGCATTTT. Translated, it gives CASSLDSLNQPQHF. The genes are TRBV7-8 and TRBJ1-5, with D possibly matching TRBD1 (5 bases). Germline CDR1 SGHVS, CDR2 FQNEAQ. The CDR3 loop spans 14 amino acids. Trimming cost V 5 bases and J 3 bases, with 11 bases left between them.

This clonotype was seen only a few times. The chain is built from TRBV5-1 and TRBJ2-7; TRBD1 matches at 8 bases. Germline CDR1 reads SGHRS; CDR2 reads YFSETQ. This CDR3 is 16 amino acids long. The trim removed 0 bases at V and 4 bases at J, leaving 9 bases unmatched. The CDR3 nucleotides read TGCGCCAGCAGCTTGGCGTTCCAGGGGGCTCATTACGAGCAGTACTTC. This sequence encodes CASSLAFQGAHYEQYF.

The CDR3 sequence is CAITGGEKGADEQYF. CDR3 DNA: TGTGCCATCACCGGAGGGGAGAAGGGGGCAGACGAGCAGTACTTC. The chain uses TRBV10-3 and TRBJ2-7; perhaps TRBD1 as D (7 bases). The germline V gene has CDR1 ENHRY and CDR2 SYGVKD. This CDR3 is built from 15 residues. The ends were cut back, 7 bases at V and 5 bases at J, with 21 bases in the middle.

This clonotype showed up just a few times. The chain employs TRBV15 and TRBJ1-1; no clear D. The CDR3 is 15 residues long. Looked up from germline, CDR1 is LNHNV and CDR2 is YYDKDF (reference sequence). Trimming took off 1 base at V and 4 bases at J, with 13 bases between the two ends. DNA for the CDR3: TGTGCCACCAGCAGAGGGTTCGGCGGTTCCACTGAAGCTTTCTTT. Protein: CATSRGFGGSTEAFF.

In this sample, this clonotype turned up a few times. This chain connects TRBV9 to TRBJ1-1; 7 bases agree with TRBD1. V lost 3 bases and J lost 6; bases outside the gene matches: 8. CDR3 length equals 14 residues. The germline V gene has CDR1 SGDLS and CDR2 YYNGEE. The CDR3 loop is CASSAFSRGSEAFF. In nucleotides, the CDR3 is TGTGCCAGCAGCGCTTTTTCCAGGGGGTCTGAAGCTTTCTTT.

Only a few counts were recorded for this clonotype. The rearrangement uses TRBV5-6 and TRBJ2-3, with 8 bases that match TRBD1. Germline V lookup: CDR1 SGHDT, CDR2 YYEEEE. CDR3 size: 15 residues. The trim removed 4 bases at V and 4 bases at J, leaving 8 bases unmatched. This CDR3 is CASSPLTGVADTQYF. In nucleotides, the CDR3 is TGTGCCAGCAGCCCTTTGACAGGGGTAGCAGATACGCAGTATTTT.

This clonotype has just a few counts. The CDR3 sequence is CASSLGTYTGELFF. The CDR3 region has the DNA TGTGCCAGCAGTTTAGGGACGTACACCGGGGAGCTGTTTTTT. The rearrangement joins TRBV12-3 or TRBV12-4 to TRBJ2-2; D remains ambiguous. V dropped 1 base and J dropped 3 bases, with 6 bases sitting between them. The CDR3 runs to 14 residues.

This clonotype was picked up many times. The genes are TRBV27 and TRBJ1-1; D is perhaps TRBD1 (5 bases). Per germline, CDR1 MNHEY and CDR2 SMNVEV (reference sequence). V was shortened by 3 bases and J by 4 bases, with 12 bases between the two germline ends. The CDR3 loop spans 14 amino acids. The CDR3 sequence is CASSFLGRGTEAFF. The CDR3 region has the DNA TGTGCCAGCAGTTTTTTGGGGCGCGGCACTGAAGCTTTCTTT.

Many counts were recorded for this clonotype. The rearrangement links TRBV28 to TRBJ2-2; D unresolved. The CDR3 length is 16 residues. The germline gives CDR1 MDHEN, CDR2 SYDVKM. Deletions cut 4 bases from V and 1 base from J, with 13 bases between. This chain's CDR3 is CASSYNPRWNTGELFF. The CDR3 nucleotides read TGTGCCAGCAGTTACAATCCGCGATGGAACACCGGGGAGCTGTTTTTT.

This clonotype was found many times. The J gene is TRBJ2-5, the V gene TRBV5-1; D uncertain. Per germline, CDR1 SGHRS and CDR2 YFSETQ. The CDR3 is made up of 14 amino acids. V dropped 0 bases and J dropped 1 base, with 7 bases sitting between them. CDR3 protein: CASSLGQTQETQYF. As DNA, the CDR3 is TGCGCCAGCAGCTTGGGGCAGACCCAAGAGACCCAGTACTTC.

In its sample, this clonotype was seen a few times. This chain uses TRBV29-1 with TRBJ2-3, with TRBD1 matching over 8 bases. Germline V lookup: CDR1 SQVTM, CDR2 ANQGSEA. This CDR3 is 14 amino acids long. V lost 4 bases to trimming and J lost 0 bases; unmatched junction nucleotides: 3. CDR3 DNA sequence: TGCAGCGTTGCGACAGGGGCGAGCACAGATACGCAGTATTTT. Its protein product is CSVATGASTDTQYF.

A few counts support this clonotype. V gene TRBV6-2 or TRBV6-3 combines with J gene TRBJ2-1; 10 bases match TRBD2. CDR3 length equals 16 residues. V trimming: 8 bases; J trimming: 8 bases; junction bases outside the gene matches: 15. Germline CDR1 is MNHEY and CDR2 is SVGEGT. The CDR3 nucleotides are TGTGCCAGCGCTAGGCCTGTAGCGGGGGGTATCTATGAGCAGTTCTTC. It is translated as CASARPVAGGIYEQFF.

This clonotype was seen at least ten times. The chain recombines TRBV27 with TRBJ1-6; no firm D call. The CDR3 runs to 14 residues. Germline V lookup: CDR1 MNHEY, CDR2 SMNVEV (reference sequence). The ends were cut back, 3 bases at V and 7 bases at J, with 10 bases in the middle. The CDR3: CASSLEGVNSPLHF. CDR3 in DNA: TGTGCCAGCAGTTTGGAAGGAGTGAATTCACCCCTCCACTTT.

The chain is built from TRBV4-3 and TRBJ2-3, with D maybe TRBD1 (6 bases). CDR1 is LGHNA, CDR2 YSLEER, per germline. This CDR3 spans 15 amino acids. The ends were cut back, 0 bases at V and 6 bases at J, with 13 bases in the middle. The CDR3, as DNA: TGCGCCAGCAGCCAAGAAAACAGGGTCCCCGATACGCAGTATTTT. Translation: CASSQENRVPDTQYF.

There are many counts of this clonotype. The genes are TRBV25-1 and TRBJ1-1; no clear D. The length of the CDR3 is 12 residues. The V and J ends lost 5 bases and 7 bases respectively, with 11 bases between them. Germline lookup yields CDR1 MGHDK and CDR2 SYGVNS. The CDR3 reads CASSTLQFEAFF. CDR3 bases: TGTGCCAGCAGTACACTTCAGTTTGAAGCTTTCTTT.

This clonotype was found a few times. This rearrangement joins TRBV5-6 to TRBJ1-2; 7 bases agree with TRBD1. This CDR3 spans 14 amino acids. Germline values: CDR1 SGHDT, CDR2 YYEEEE. Trimming took 0 bases from V and 7 from J; bases not matched to a gene: 6. In DNA form, the CDR3 reads TGTGCCAGCAGCTTGGACAGGACAGGAGGTGGCTACACCTTC. This encodes CASSLDRTGGGYTF.

This clonotype was observed a handful of times. At one boundary the junction diverges from the germline segment, which might be a read error. This chain links TRBV29-1 with TRBJ2-7, with a weak D call TRBD1 (6 bases). The germline V gene encodes CDR1 SQVTM and CDR2 ANQGSEA. This CDR3 is 12 amino acids long. This CDR3 reads CSVEIKQGLQAF. The CDR3 DNA reads TGCAGCGTTGAAATCAAACAGGGCCTTCAAGCCTTC.

The table lists this clonotype with a few counts. The gene calls are TRBV15 and TRBJ1-1; 8 bases are shared with TRBD1. The CDR3 spans 16 residues. The germline V gene has CDR1 LNHNV and CDR2 YYDKDF (reference sequence). V lost 1 base and J lost 7; bases outside the gene matches: 11. CDR3 bases: TGTGCCACCAGCAGAGCCTTAGTAAACAGGGGGAGTGAAGCTTTCTTT. Residues: CATSRALVNRGSEAFF.

This clonotype occurred a few times. This chain links TRBV6-6 with TRBJ2-2; D is undetermined. V was clipped by 4 bases and J by 5 bases, with 11 bases between them. Germline-derived CDR1 and CDR2 are MNHNY and SVGAGI (reference sequence). CDR3 size: 14 residues. DNA for the CDR3: TGTGCCAGCAGTTCCAGCCACGAGACCGGGGAGCTGTTTTTT. Amino acid sequence: CASSSSHETGELFF.

This clonotype was observed at least ten times. The chain employs TRBV29-1 and TRBJ1-1; D is possibly TRBD1 (5 bases). V dropped 6 bases and J dropped 1 base, with 12 bases sitting between them. CDR1 SQVTM and CDR2 ANQGSEA come from the germline V gene. The CDR3 is 13 amino acids. The DNA of the CDR3 is TGCAGCGTCTTAACAGGAGAGAACACTGAAGCTTTCTTT. As protein: CSVLTGENTEAFF.

This clonotype was counted at least ten times. V gene TRBV7-6 combines with J gene TRBJ1-5; D gene unclear. From germline, CDR1 is SGHVS and CDR2 FNYEAQ. This CDR3 is built from 15 residues. Trimming cost V 1 base and J 4 bases, with 11 bases left between them. The CDR3 sequence is CASSLGANRNQPQHF. The CDR3, as DNA: TGTGCCAGCAGCTTAGGCGCGAATAGGAATCAGCCCCAGCATTTT.

This clonotype occurred many times. The rearrangement joins TRBV27 to TRBJ1-5; D perhaps matches TRBD1 (5 bases). The length of the CDR3 is 13 residues. Trimming left V 8 bases short and J 9 bases short, with 17 bases between. Germline CDR1 and CDR2: MNHEY and SMNVEV (reference sequence). For the CDR3, the DNA is TGTGCCAGCGGCCACCCAGGGCGGCGGCCCCAGCATTTT. Translated: CASGHPGRRPQHF.

This chain links TRBV6-2 or TRBV6-3 with TRBJ2-7; D may match TRBD1 or TRBD2 (5 bases each). This CDR3 has 18 amino acids. Trimming removed 2 bases at V and 0 bases at J, with 20 bases between. Germline values: CDR1 MNHEY, CDR2 SVGEGT. The CDR3, as DNA: TGTGCCAGCAGTTACCCGACGCGGACGAGGGGTAGCTCCTACGAGCAGTACTTC. Translated, it gives CASSYPTRTRGSSYEQYF.

The V and J genes are TRBV6-2 or TRBV6-3 and TRBJ1-5, with TRBD1 matching 7 bases. Germline-derived CDR1 and CDR2 are MNHEY and SVGEGT. The CDR3 is made up of 13 amino acids. The trim removed 6 bases at V and 6 bases at J, leaving 5 bases unmatched. The CDR3 region has the DNA TGTGCCAGCAGGACGACAGGGATTCAGCCCCAGCATTTT. Its translation: CASRTTGIQPQHF.

This clonotype was picked up a small number of times. V is TRBV27 and J is TRBJ1-6, with 7 bases matching TRBD1. This CDR3 spans 16 amino acids. CDR1 is MNHEY, CDR2 SMNVEV, per germline (reference sequence). V dropped 4 bases and J dropped 5; count of bases not matched to a gene: 8. DNA for the CDR3: TGTGCCAGCAGTTCACCGACAGGGCCTAATAATTCACCCCTCCACTTT. As protein: CASSSPTGPNNSPLHF.